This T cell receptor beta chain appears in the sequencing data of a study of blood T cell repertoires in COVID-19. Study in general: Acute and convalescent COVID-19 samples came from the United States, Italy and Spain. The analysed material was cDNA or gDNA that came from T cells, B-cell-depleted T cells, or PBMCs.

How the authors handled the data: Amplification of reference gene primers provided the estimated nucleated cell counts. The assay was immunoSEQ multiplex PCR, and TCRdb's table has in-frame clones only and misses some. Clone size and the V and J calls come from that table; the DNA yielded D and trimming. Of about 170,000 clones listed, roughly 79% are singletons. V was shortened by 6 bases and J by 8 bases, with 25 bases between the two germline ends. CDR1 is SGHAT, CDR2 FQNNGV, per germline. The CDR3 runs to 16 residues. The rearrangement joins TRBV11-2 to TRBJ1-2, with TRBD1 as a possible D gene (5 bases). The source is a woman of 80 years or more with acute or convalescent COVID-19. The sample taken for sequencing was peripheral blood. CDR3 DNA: TGTGCCAGCAGGACGCCAGGCGGGAGGGGTCCGGGCGGCTACACCTTC. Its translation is CASRTPGGRGPGGYTF.